The rows below give T cell receptor beta chains drawn from one sample of a study of blood T cell repertoires in COVID-19. This table comes from immunoSEQ multiplex PCR, and its TCRdb copy is limited to in-frame clones, with some not included. This table holds around 25,000 clones, 88% found once. Sequenced sample: peripheral blood. The receptors shown here come from a woman in her fifties or sixties with active COVID-19. Both conserved end residues are part of each CDR3. The D gene is left open where the match is weak. The size field is filled for only some rows; it gives once, few, many or a size class.

d_call	clone_size	v_call	j_call	cdr3_aa	cdr3_nt
NA	NA	TRBV6-1	TRBJ1-1	CASSGAAAGPEGEAFF	TGTGCCAGCAGTGGGGCTGCCGCAGGACCCGAGGGTGAAGCTTTCTTT
TRBD2	NA	TRBV19	TRBJ2-5	CASSIGASGTAQETQYF	TGTGCCAGTAGTATAGGCGCTAGCGGGACAGCCCAAGAGACCCAGTACTTC
TRBD2	NA	TRBV2	TRBJ2-7	CVSRTGGYEQYF	TGTGTCTCTCGGACGGGGGGGTACGAGCAGTACTTC
TRBD2	once	TRBV18	TRBJ2-1	CASSPAGAPNNEQFF	TGTGCCAGCTCACCAGCGGGAGCACCTAACAATGAGCAGTTCTTC
TRBD2	NA	TRBV9	TRBJ2-3	CASSVATTGGLNTQYF	TGTGCCAGCAGCGTAGCTACAACGGGAGGGTTGAATACGCAGTATTTT
NA	once	TRBV7-3	TRBJ2-3	CASSLTLADTQYF	TGTGCCAGCAGCTTAACGCTAGCAGATACGCAGTATTTT
NA	NA	TRBV28	TRBJ1-3	CASSFVGGMRNTIYF	TGTGCCAGCAGTTTCGTCGGGGGAATGAGAAACACCATATATTTT
NA	NA	TRBV5-8	TRBJ2-2	CASSLLGVHTGELFF	TGTGCCAGCAGCTTGTTAGGGGTTCACACCGGGGAGCTGTTTTTT
TRBD1	NA	TRBV28	TRBJ2-5	CASSPMDREETQYF	TGTGCCAGCAGCCCTATGGACAGGGAAGAGACCCAGTACTTC
NA	few	TRBV25-1	TRBJ2-2	CASSDGNTGELFF	TGTGCCAGCAGTGACGGGAACACCGGGGAGCTGTTTTTT
TRBD1	once	TRBV30	TRBJ1-1	CAWSVGRAGGYDTEAFF	TGTGCCTGGAGTGTAGGGCGGGCAGGGGGTTATGACACTGAAGCTTTCTTT
NA	NA	TRBV3-1/TRBV3-2	TRBJ1-2	CASSQQTGTGGYTF	TGTGCCAGCAGCCAACAAACAGGTACAGGAGGCTACACCTTC
NA	NA	TRBV10-3	TRBJ2-7	CAITGAYSYEQYF	TGTGCCATCACCGGAGCTTACTCCTACGAGCAGTACTTC
TRBD1	NA	TRBV6-6	TRBJ2-5	CASSSGGSAQETQYF	TGTGCCAGCAGTTCAGGGGGCAGTGCACAAGAGACCCAGTACTTC
TRBD2	NA	TRBV11-2	TRBJ2-3	CASRQGLAITDTQYF	TGTGCCAGCAGACAGGGACTAGCGATAACAGATACGCAGTATTTT
TRBD2	once	TRBV28	TRBJ2-1	CASRRLAEPYNEQFF	TGTGCCAGCAGAAGACTAGCGGAACCCTACAATGAGCAGTTCTTC
TRBD1	NA	TRBV2	TRBJ1-6	CASSEDGTGNSPLHF	TGTGCCAGCAGTGAAGATGGGACAGGAAATTCACCCCTCCACTTT
TRBD1	NA	TRBV5-4	TRBJ2-5	CASSSKTGKETQYF	TGTGCCAGCAGCTCGAAGACAGGGAAAGAGACCCAGTACTTC
TRBD1	few	TRBV5-8	TRBJ2-3	CASSFAGGLSTQYF	TGTGCCAGCAGCTTCGCAGGGGGATTGAGTACGCAGTATTTT
NA	once	TRBV18	TRBJ1-6	CASSREASYNSPLHF	TGTGCCAGCTCGCGAGAGGCCTCCTATAATTCACCCCTCCACTTT
NA	NA	TRBV3-1/TRBV3-2	TRBJ1-2	CASSSRGLDGYTF	TGTGCCAGCAGCTCCCGGGGGTTGGATGGCTACACCTTC
TRBD2	NA	TRBV14	TRBJ2-1	CASSQASGRSYNEQFF	TGTGCCAGCAGCCAAGCCAGCGGGAGGTCCTACAATGAGCAGTTCTTC
TRBD2	NA	TRBV28	TRBJ2-1	CASSLPPSGRIDEQFF	TGTGCCAGCAGTTTACCCCCTAGCGGGAGGATCGATGAGCAGTTCTTC
NA	NA	TRBV28	TRBJ2-5	CASSSSAGTQYF	TGTGCCAGCAGCTCCTCGGCGGGGACCCAGTACTTC
TRBD1	NA	TRBV10-3	TRBJ1-2	CAIAAGTGIGSDGYTF	TGTGCCATCGCTGCCGGGACAGGTATTGGTTCGGATGGCTACACCTTC
TRBD1	NA	TRBV5-4	TRBJ2-7	CASSLGTGGPYEQYF	TGTGCCAGCAGCTTGGGGACAGGGGGACCCTACGAGCAGTACTTC